These T cell receptor beta chains were read from a single sample in a study of cytomegalovirus exposure and HLA in healthy donors. Here immunoSEQ multiplex PCR was the method, and the copy in TCRdb shows in-frame clones only, minus some. The table shows more than 95,000 clones, with over 75% occurring only once. Sequencing was performed on PBMCs. The receptors originated from a young man in good health and CMV-seropositive. Each CDR3 is given with its conserved first and last residue. The D gene is left open where the match is weak. Only some rows state a clone size, as once, few, many or a class for expanded clones.

j_call d_call clone_size v_call cdr3_nt cdr3_aa
TRBJ2-1 . . TRBV2 TGTGCCAGCAGGGAGGGGGCGGGGTGGGGTGAGCAGTTCTTC CASREGAGWGEQFF
TRBJ1-1 . . TRBV28 TGTGCCAGCAATACTTTCCCAGGGAAGAACACTGAAGCTTTCTTT CASNTFPGKNTEAFF
TRBJ1-1 . . TRBV5-6 TGTGCCAGCAGCCCTCGTCCCCCGAGAGAAGCTTTCTTT CASSPRPPREAFF
TRBJ2-5 TRBD1 . TRBV30 TGTGCCTGGGACAGGGTGTCCGGGGAGACCCAGTACTTC CAWDRVSGETQYF
TRBJ2-7 TRBD1 . TRBV5-4 TGTGCCAGCAGCTTGGTGGGACAGGGGGCGCTGAACGAGCAGTACTTC CASSLVGQGALNEQYF
TRBJ1-4 TRBD1 . TRBV6-6 TGTGCCAGCAGTTACTGGGACAGGGCTGAAAAACTGTTTTTT CASSYWDRAEKLFF
TRBJ2-7 TRBD2 . TRBV5-1 TGCGCCAGCAGCCGGTTGGGCGCGGGGGGCACCAGCTCCTACGAGCAGTACTTC CASSRLGAGGTSSYEQYF
TRBJ2-7 TRBD2 few TRBV7-3 TGTGCCAGCAGCTTATCGGGGGGACCCTACGAGCAGTACTTC CASSLSGGPYEQYF
TRBJ2-5 TRBD2 . TRBV9 TGTGCCAGCAGTAGCGGGGGGCCGAGGGAGACCCAGTACTTC CASSSGGPRETQYF
TRBJ2-5 . . TRBV5-6 TGTGCCAGCAGCGCTCCGGGACACGGGTACCAAGAGACCCAGTACTTC CASSAPGHGYQETQYF
TRBJ2-5 . . TRBV15 TGTGCCACCAGCAGGCCAGAGGGTACGGAGACCCAGTACTTC CATSRPEGTETQYF
TRBJ1-2 . once TRBV5-5 TGTGCCAGCAGCTTGGCCGGCTATGGCTACACCTTC CASSLAGYGYTF
TRBJ2-2 TRBD1 . TRBV5-4 TGTGCCAGCAGCACACGACAGGGGACTGCCGGGGAGCTGTTTTTT CASSTRQGTAGELFF
TRBJ1-6 . once TRBV5-1 TGCGCCAGCAGCTTGGCCGGGTCTTCACCCCTCCACTTT CASSLAGSSPLHF
TRBJ2-5 TRBD2 . TRBV2 TGTGCCAGCAGCCCGGGAGGGGAGACCCAGTACTTC CASSPGGETQYF
TRBJ1-2 . . TRBV2 TGTGCCAGCTCTCCTACTAACTATGGCTACACCTTC CASSPTNYGYTF